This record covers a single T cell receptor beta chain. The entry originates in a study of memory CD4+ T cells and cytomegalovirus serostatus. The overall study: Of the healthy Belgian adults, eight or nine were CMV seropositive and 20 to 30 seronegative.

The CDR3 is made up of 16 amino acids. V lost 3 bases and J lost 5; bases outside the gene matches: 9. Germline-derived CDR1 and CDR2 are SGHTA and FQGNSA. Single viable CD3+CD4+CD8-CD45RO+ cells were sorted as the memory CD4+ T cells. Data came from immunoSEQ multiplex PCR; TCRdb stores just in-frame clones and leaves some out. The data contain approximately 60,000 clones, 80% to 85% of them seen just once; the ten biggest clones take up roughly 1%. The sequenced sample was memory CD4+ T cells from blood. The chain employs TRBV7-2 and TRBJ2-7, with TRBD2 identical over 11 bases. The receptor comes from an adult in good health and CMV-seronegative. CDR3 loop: CASSFSQLAGVNEQYF. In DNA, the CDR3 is TGTGCCAGCAGCTTTAGCCAACTAGCGGGAGTTAACGAGCAGTACTTC.